These 21 T cell receptor beta chains were all obtained from the same sample, sequenced in a study of CD8+CD57+ T cells in acquired aplastic anemia. Genomic DNA constituted the template upon which TCR beta VDJ and CDR3 profiling was performed. Each CDR3 protein gets one entry after TCRdb re-called the reads with MiXCR. Among about 180,000 distinct CDR3 sequences listed, roughly 43% were seen once. Whoever was chosen for sequencing had shown CD8+CD57+ cell expansion by flow cytometry. The sequenced sample was sorted CD4+, CD8+, or CD8+CD57+ T cells (not recorded which) from PBMCs. These receptor sequences come from a human donor with aplastic anemia.

The V gene is TRBV20-1, the J gene TRBJ1-4; possibly TRBD1 for D (6 bases). V lost 7 bases and J 8 bases, leaving 14 bases between the germline ends. The CDR3 is 12 amino acids. Germline assignment: CDR1 DFQATT and CDR2 SNEGSKA (reference sequence). CDR3: CSGGGLEEKLFF. Written as DNA, the CDR3 is TGCAGTGGTGGGGGGCTTGAAGAAAAACTGTTTTTT.

This rearrangement joins TRBV2 to TRBJ2-7, with TRBD1 as a possible D gene (6 bases). This CDR3 spans 11 amino acids. Trimming pared 8 bases from V and 7 bases from J, leaving 12 bases between. Looked up from germline, CDR1 is SNHLY and CDR2 is FYNNEI. The CDR3 is CASEVRGEQYF. The CDR3 DNA reads as TGTGCCAGCGAGGTGAGGGGGGAGCAGTACTTC.

The chain is built from TRBV20-1 and TRBJ2-7; D is unclear. V was shortened by 3 bases and J by 0 bases, with 6 bases between the two germline ends. Germline assignment: CDR1 DFQATT and CDR2 SNEGSKA (reference sequence). The CDR3 covers 12 residues. The CDR3 loop reads CSARGLSYEQYF. CDR3 coding DNA: TGCAGTGCTAGGGGCCTCTCCTACGAGCAGTACTTC.

The rearrangement uses TRBV20-1 and TRBJ2-2; no definite D call. CDR3 size: 11 residues. The germline CDR1 and CDR2 sequences are DFQATT and SNEGSKA (reference sequence). The ends were cut back, 8 bases at V and 6 bases at J, with 10 bases in the middle. The CDR3: CSYRVAGELFF. DNA of the CDR3: TGCAGTTATAGGGTCGCCGGGGAGCTGTTTTTT.

The rearrangement joins TRBV20-1 to TRBJ2-7, with D tentatively TRBD1 (5 bases). The V end was cut by 6 bases, the J end by 2 bases, with 11 bases between. Germline CDR1 is DFQATT and CDR2 is SNEGSKA (reference sequence). The CDR3 loop spans 12 amino acids. CDR3 region: CSAPGRAYEQYF. The CDR3 coding sequence is TGCAGTGCCCCCGGCAGGGCCTACGAGCAGTACTTC.

CDR3 in amino acids: CASVEGCNEQFF. DNA for the CDR3: TGTGCCAGCGTTGAGGGGTGCAATGAGCAGTTCTTC. This chain connects TRBV2 to TRBJ2-1; perhaps D is TRBD1 or TRBD2 (5 bases each). Deletions cut 8 bases from V and 6 bases from J, with 11 bases between. Germline V gene data show CDR1 as SNHLY and CDR2 as FYNNEI. The CDR3 has 12 residues.

The sample holds many counts of this clonotype. The rearrangement links TRBV14 to TRBJ2-1; 10 bases fit TRBD2. J gave up 6 bases and V 4 bases, and 6 bases lay outside the gene matches. Germline CDR1 reads SGHDN; CDR2 reads FVKESK. This CDR3 region has 15 residues. CDR3 residues: CASSPSGGAANEQFF. The CDR3 bases are TGTGCCAGCAGCCCCAGCGGGGGGGCCGCCAATGAGCAGTTCTTC.

The rearrangement uses TRBV9 and TRBJ2-7; D is perhaps TRBD1 (5 bases). The CDR3 has 14 residues. With 2 bases removed from V and 6 bases from J, the gap between germline ends came to 15 bases. Germline-derived CDR1 and CDR2 are SGDLS and YYNGEE. The CDR3 sequence is CASSVRQGPCEQYF. CDR3 nucleotide sequence: TGTGCCAGCAGCGTGCGGCAGGGTCCCTGCGAGCAGTACTTC.

This clonotype was seen ten or more times. This chain links TRBV6-1 with TRBJ2-7; tentatively, D is TRBD1 (5 bases). Germline CDR1 MNHNS, CDR2 SASEGT. Trimming pared 7 bases from V and 2 bases from J, leaving 15 bases between. This CDR3 spans 14 amino acids. For the CDR3, the DNA is TGTGCCAGCACCCAAAACCAGGGAACCTACGAGCAGTACTTC. Translation: CASTQNQGTYEQYF.

This clonotype was detected many times. The rearrangement links TRBV4-1 to TRBJ2-3; D may match TRBD1 or TRBD2 (6 bases each). The length of the CDR3 is 13 residues. V dropped 4 bases and J dropped 4 bases, with 9 bases sitting between them. Germline V gives CDR1 MGHRA, CDR2 YSYEKL. DNA for the CDR3: TGCGCCAGCAGCCTAAGGGGGGCAGATACGCAGTATTTT. Encoded protein: CASSLRGADTQYF.

At least ten counts were recorded for this clonotype. This rearrangement joins TRBV4-1 to TRBJ2-1; tentative D call: TRBD2 (6 bases). Trimming took off 8 bases at V and 6 bases at J, with 17 bases between the two ends. The V gene's germline CDR1 is MGHRA and CDR2 YSYEKL. The CDR3 length is 14 residues. The CDR3 is CASRGILKGNEQFF. CDR3 bases: TGCGCCAGCCGCGGGATTCTAAAGGGCAATGAGCAGTTCTTC.

This clonotype occurred many times. The chain links TRBV2 to TRBJ2-2; TRBD2 agrees at 9 bases. Germline values: CDR1 SNHLY, CDR2 FYNNEI. The CDR3 consists of 14 residues. V shed 6 bases and J 6 bases; nucleotides not matched to a gene: 5. In nucleotides, the CDR3 is TGTGCCAGCAGGAGCGGGGGGACGCCCGGGGAGCTGTTTTTT. Amino acids: CASRSGGTPGELFF.

This clonotype was seen many times. The chain has TRBV5-6 and TRBJ2-1; 12 bases agree with TRBD1. Trimming cost V 4 bases and J 7 bases; bases outside gene matches: 9. CDR1 and CDR2 from the germline V gene are SGHDT and YYEEEE. This CDR3 contains 16 residues. In DNA form, the CDR3 reads TGTGCCAGCAGCCTCGCTCTGGGACAGGGGGCGAATGAGCAGTTCTTC. Translating gives CASSLALGQGANEQFF.

This sequence joins TRBV24-1 and TRBJ2-1, with 9 bases that match TRBD2. Germline V gives CDR1 KGHDR, CDR2 SFDVKD. CDR3 length equals 15 residues. Unmatched junction bases numbered 5, after V lost 2 bases and J lost 7 bases. The CDR3 here is CATSDSAGGQNEQFF. For the CDR3, the DNA is TGTGCCACCAGTGATTCGGCGGGAGGGCAGAATGAGCAGTTCTTC.

This clonotype was detected ten times or more. The V and J genes are TRBV7-8 and TRBJ2-2, with 7 bases that match TRBD2. This CDR3 comprises 15 residues. The V gene end was trimmed by 5 bases and the J gene end by 3 bases; junction bases not matched to a gene: 6. CDR1 is SGHVS and CDR2 is FQNEAQ in the germline V gene. The chain's CDR3 is CASSRGVRDTGELFF. The CDR3 DNA reads as TGTGCCAGCAGCCGGGGGGTCCGGGACACCGGGGAGCTGTTTTTT.

The chain couples TRBV15 to TRBJ2-3; perhaps TRBD2 as D (5 bases). V gave up 5 bases and J gave up 0 bases, with 12 bases separating them. The CDR3 extends over 15 amino acids. In germline, CDR1 is LNHNV, CDR2 YYDKDF (reference sequence). CDR3 region: CATSAVALSTDTQYF. CDR3 in DNA: TGTGCCACCAGCGCAGTAGCGTTGAGCACAGATACGCAGTATTTT.

This rearrangement joins TRBV6-2 or TRBV6-3 to TRBJ1-2, with a tentative D call TRBD1 (5 bases). V was cut by 4 bases and J by 3 bases, with 18 bases left in between. Germline V CDR1 and CDR2: MNHEY, SVGEGT. The CDR3 sequence is 16 residues long. CDR3 amino acids: CASSLTGLWGDYGYTF. The DNA of the CDR3 is TGTGCCAGCAGTTTAACAGGCCTTTGGGGGGACTATGGCTACACCTTC.

This clonotype was recorded many times. V is TRBV12-3 or TRBV12-4 and J is TRBJ1-1, with 8 bases matching TRBD1. The CDR3 runs to 11 residues. Trimming took 9 bases from V and 10 from J; bases not matched to a gene: 7. The CDR3 nucleotides are TGTGCCAGTGACAGGGGATTGGGAGCTTTCTTT. It yields the protein CASDRGLGAFF.

The table lists this clonotype with a few counts. The rearrangement joins TRBV27 to TRBJ2-5, with 11 bases identical to TRBD1. The V segment lost 6 bases and the J segment 5 bases; nucleotides outside the gene matches: 8. This CDR3 has 15 amino acids. Germline CDR1 and CDR2: MNHEY and SMNVEV (reference sequence). The CDR3 is CASRSGQGAFETQYF. Written as DNA, the CDR3 is TGTGCCAGCAGGAGCGGACAGGGGGCGTTTGAGACCCAGTACTTC.

This clonotype appeared a few times. The chain uses TRBV27 and TRBJ2-2; D is possibly TRBD1 (5 bases). With 6 bases removed from V and 0 bases from J, the gap between germline ends came to 17 bases. The V gene's germline CDR1 is MNHEY and CDR2 SMNVEV (reference sequence). The CDR3 consists of 17 residues. The CDR3 nucleotides are TGTGCCAGCAGGCCCCAGACAGTATACACGAACACCGGGGAGCTGTTTTTT. This sequence encodes CASRPQTVYTNTGELFF.

The rearrangement joins TRBV20-1 to TRBJ2-3; D unresolved. Germline V gene sequence: CDR1 DFQATT, CDR2 SNEGSKA (reference sequence). V dropped 5 bases and J dropped 3 bases, with 12 bases sitting between them. The CDR3 consists of 13 residues. The CDR3 sequence: CSAEYGKTDTQYF. CDR3 in DNA: TGCAGTGCTGAGTATGGGAAAACAGATACGCAGTATTTT.